This T cell receptor beta chain stems from a study of cytomegalovirus exposure and HLA in healthy donors. Both 60 Vbeta primers and 13 Jbeta primers went into the PCR. Method: immunoSEQ multiplex PCR; TCRdb's copy keeps in-frame clones and lacks some. The sample carries about 200,000 clones, around 77% recorded once. The table lists this clone with a few counts. Sequencing was performed on PBMCs. This sequence was found in a young woman in good health and CMV-seronegative.

The CDR3 nucleotides are TGCGCCAGCAGCTTAGGGGCGGGGCCTGGTTACAATGAGCAGTTCTTC. It yields the protein CASSLGAGPGYNEQFF. The chain is built from TRBV5-1 and TRBJ2-1; perhaps TRBD2 as D (6 bases). V lost 2 bases to trimming and J lost 4 bases, with 16 bases between them. The CDR3 consists of 16 residues. Germline values: CDR1 SGHRS, CDR2 YFSETQ. The full variable domain, rest sourced from reference TRBV5-1 and TRBJ2-1, is KAGVTQTPRYLIKTRGQQVTLSCSPISGHRSVSWYQQTPGQGLQFLFEYFSETQRNKGNFPGRFSGRQFSNSRSEMNVSTLELGDSALYLCASSLGAGPGYNEQFFGPGTRLTVL.